Described below is a single T cell receptor (beta chain) sequence and its context. This sample was included in a study of blood T cell repertoires in COVID-19. Across the whole study: Acute-phase and convalescent COVID-19 samples originated in the United States, Italy and Spain. Sample material is recorded as cDNA or gDNA derived from T cells, B-cell-depleted T cells, or PBMCs.

As processed by the authors: Cell counts per sample came from amplifying reference gene primers. The method was immunoSEQ multiplex PCR; TCRdb's version includes in-frame clones alone and lacks a portion of them. V, J and clone size are those of that table, while D and trimming were read from the DNA. This table has approximately 270,000 clones, 88% appearing once. Per the germline V gene, CDR1 is LNHNV and CDR2 is YYDKDF (reference sequence). The germline V and J ends were trimmed by 7 bases and 7 bases, with 19 bases remaining between them. The CDR3 is 15 residues long. This sequence originates from an elderly man with acute or convalescent COVID-19. Sample: peripheral blood. This chain connects TRBV15 to TRBJ1-4, with D possibly matching TRBD1 (5 bases). CDR3 sequence reads: CATTRGEVFGEKLFF. The CDR3 DNA follows: TGTGCCACCACGCGGGGGGAGGTTTTCGGTGAAAAACTGTTTTTT. Full variable domain (outside the CDR3, taken from reference TRBV15 and TRBJ1-4): DAMVIQNPRYQVTQFGKPVTLSCSQTLNHNVMYWYQQKSSQAPKLLFHYYDKDFNNEADTPDNFQSRRPNTSFCFLDIRSPGLGDTAMYLCATTRGEVFGEKLFFGSGTQLSVL.